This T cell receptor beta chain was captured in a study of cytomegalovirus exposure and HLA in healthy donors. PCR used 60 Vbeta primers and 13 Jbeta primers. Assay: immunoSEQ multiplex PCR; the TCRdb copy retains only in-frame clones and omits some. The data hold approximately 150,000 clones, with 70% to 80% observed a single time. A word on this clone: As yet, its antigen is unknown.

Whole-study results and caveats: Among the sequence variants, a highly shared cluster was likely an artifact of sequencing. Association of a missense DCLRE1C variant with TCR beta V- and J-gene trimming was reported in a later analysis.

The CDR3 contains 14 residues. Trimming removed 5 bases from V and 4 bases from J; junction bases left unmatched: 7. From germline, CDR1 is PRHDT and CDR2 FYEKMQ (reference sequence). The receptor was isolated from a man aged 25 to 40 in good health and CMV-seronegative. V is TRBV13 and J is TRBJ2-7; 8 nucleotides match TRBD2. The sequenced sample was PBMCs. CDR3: CASSRSGGFYEQYF. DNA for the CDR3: TGTGCCAGCAGCAGGTCGGGAGGGTTTTACGAGCAGTACTTC.